One and the same sample provided the 2 T cell receptor beta chains below, sequenced in a study of T cell responses to AZD1222 COVID-19 vaccine. Profiling relied on immunoSEQ multiplex PCR, and the TCRdb table lists in-frame clones only, not all of them. Of about 200,000 clones listed, 80% to 95% are singletons. Sequenced here: peripheral blood, sampled 28 days after the second AZD1222 dose. The receptors were sampled from an adult who received the AZD1222 COVID-19 vaccine.

Remarks on this clone: Other DNA sequences in this sample translate to the same CDR3. V is TRBV6-6 and J is TRBJ1-1; the match to TRBD1 covers 8 bases. V shed 2 bases, J shed 1 base, and the junction held 0 bases outside the gene matches. CDR3 length equals 14 residues. Germline lookup yields CDR1 MNHNY and CDR2 SVGAGI (reference sequence). The CDR3 protein is CASSYGQGNTEAFF. For the CDR3, the DNA is TGTGCCAGCAGTTACGGACAGGGGAACACTGAAGCTTTCTTT.

The rearrangement links TRBV28 to TRBJ2-6, with D unclear. Germline V gene lookup returns CDR1 MDHEN and CDR2 SYDVKM. V gave up 10 bases and J gave up 1 base, with 17 bases separating them. This CDR3 is 16 amino acids long. The CDR3 DNA follows: TGTGCCACCCGACTTACAGCGTCATCTGGGGCCAACGTCCTGACTTTC. Encoded protein: CATRLTASSGANVLTF.